These 29 T cell receptor beta chains share one sample of origin, sequenced in a study of T cells in Graves' hyperthyroidism and ophthalmopathy. From RNA transcripts, TCR beta CDR3 regions were amplified. The TCR CDR3 was amplified in a first-round RT-PCR using the HTBI primer set. Each CDR3 protein is one row after TCRdb ran MiXCR on the multiplex PCR reads. The sample shows under 400,000 distinct CDR3 sequences, more than 15% of them seen only once. The specimen was blood. These receptors all come from a woman under 30 with Graves' hyperthyroidism that later progressed to Graves' ophthalmopathy.

This clonotype was counted ten times or more. The chain carries TRBV5-5 and TRBJ2-2, with D unresolved. Germline loops: CDR1 SGHKS, CDR2 YYEKEE (reference sequence). Trimming removed 1 base at V and 1 base at J, with 5 bases between. The CDR3 has 14 amino acids. Here the CDR3 DNA reads TGTGCCAGCAGCTTGCCGAGGAACACCGGGGAGCTGTTTTTT. Residues: CASSLPRNTGELFF.

This clonotype was found many times. CDR3 region: CATSRDLGAGQYGEQFF. The DNA of the CDR3 is TGTGCCACCAGCAGAGATCTTGGGGCAGGGCAGTACGGGGAGCAGTTCTTC. The genes are TRBV15 and TRBJ2-1; TRBD1 might be the D (5 bases). The CDR3 runs 17 residues. Per the germline V gene, CDR1 is LNHNV and CDR2 is YYDKDF (reference sequence). V shed 0 bases and J shed 10 bases, with 22 bases lying between them.

J is TRBJ1-6 and V is TRBV4-1; no clear D. The CDR3 extends over 16 amino acids. Between the trimmed V and J ends, which lost 0 bases and 4 bases, there was a span of 10 bases. Germline loops: CDR1 MGHRA, CDR2 YSYEKL. The CDR3 coding sequence is TGCGCCAGCAGCCAAGATGCGACGGCGTATAATTCACCCCTCCACTTT. Translation: CASSQDATAYNSPLHF.

This clonotype was counted at least ten times. The gene calls are TRBV20-1 and TRBJ2-3; 10 bases match TRBD2. Germline CDR1 DFQATT, CDR2 SNEGSKA (reference sequence). The CDR3 spans 17 residues. V was pared by 3 bases and J by 4 bases, with 13 bases of the junction left unmatched. The CDR3 spells CSASLPLAGVGSDTQYF. CDR3 sequence (DNA): TGCAGTGCTAGCTTACCGCTAGCGGGAGTTGGCTCAGATACGCAGTATTTT.

About this clonotype: Possible read error: a much larger clone is one base away. The chain uses TRBV15 and TRBJ2-3, with 13 bases fitting TRBD2. The ends lost 1 base at V and 4 bases at J; junction bases unmatched: 2. Looked up from germline, CDR1 is LNHNV and CDR2 is YYDKDF (reference sequence). The CDR3 has 16 amino acids. CDR3 nucleotides: TGTGCCACCAGCAGAGTACTAGCGGGAGGGCCAGATACGCAGTATTTT. Protein sequence: CATSRVLAGGPDTQYF.

CDR3 coding DNA: TGTGCCAGCACCCCACTCCCAGAAAACACCGGGGAGCTGTTTTTT. Its translation is CASTPLPENTGELFF. This chain connects TRBV27 to TRBJ2-2, with unresolved D. The germline V gene has CDR1 MNHEY and CDR2 SMNVEV (reference sequence). Trimming cost V 7 bases and J 2 bases, with 14 bases left between them. The CDR3 runs 15 residues.

This clonotype was detected ten times or more. The chain couples TRBV7-2 to TRBJ1-6; no definite D call. Looked up from germline, CDR1 is SGHTA and CDR2 is FQGNSA. CDR3 length equals 13 residues. With 7 bases removed from V and 7 bases from J, the gap between germline ends came to 11 bases. CDR3: CASNDQANSPLHF. The CDR3 region has the DNA TGTGCCAGCAACGACCAGGCGAATTCACCCCTCCACTTT.

The chain couples TRBV2 to TRBJ2-7; 12 bases match TRBD2. CDR3 length equals 15 residues. Trimming cost V 4 bases and J 3 bases; bases outside gene matches: 4. Germline-derived CDR1 and CDR2 are SNHLY and FYNNEI. The CDR3 DNA is TGTGCCAGCAGTGGGACTAGCGGGACTTACTACGAGCAGTACTTC. This translates into CASSGTSGTYYEQYF.

This chain joins TRBV6-6 and TRBJ1-2, with 8 bases fitting TRBD1. V lost 0 bases, J lost 4 bases, and 1 base stayed unmatched. The germline V gene encodes CDR1 MNHNY and CDR2 SVGAGI (reference sequence). The CDR3 is 14 residues long. Here the CDR3 reads CASSYSGQVYGYTF. The CDR3, as DNA: TGTGCCAGCAGTTACTCGGGACAGGTCTATGGCTACACCTTC.

The sample holds many counts of this clonotype. The V and J genes are TRBV7-9 and TRBJ1-1; 8 positions match TRBD1. The germline gives CDR1 SEHNR, CDR2 FQNEAQ (reference sequence). This CDR3 comprises 15 residues. Trimming took 4 bases from V and 4 from J; bases not matched to a gene: 8. Here the CDR3 reads CASSWGQAEITEAFF. The DNA of the CDR3 is TGTGCCAGCAGCTGGGGACAGGCTGAGATCACTGAAGCTTTCTTT.

This clonotype has ten or more counts. This chain joins TRBV3-1 and TRBJ2-3, with 8 positions matching TRBD1. Trimming cost V 2 bases and J 5 bases; bases outside gene matches: 6. Germline V CDR1 and CDR2: LGHDT, YNNKEL (reference sequence). This CDR3 comprises 15 residues. The CDR3 DNA is TGTGCCAGCAGCCAAATGAGGACAGGGAGAGATACGCAGTATTTT. This translates into CASSQMRTGRDTQYF.

This clonotype was recorded many times. The chain carries TRBV3-1 and TRBJ2-7; TRBD1 matches 10 bases. After removal of 4 bases from V and 5 bases from J, the junction contained 5 bases not matched to a gene. Germline CDR1 and CDR2: LGHDT and YNNKEL (reference sequence). This CDR3 has 14 residues. The CDR3 here is CASSRQGAKNEQYF. CDR3 sequence (DNA): TGTGCCAGCAGCCGACAGGGGGCGAAGAACGAGCAGTACTTC.

The sample holds many counts of this clonotype. The V call is TRBV12-3 or TRBV12-4, the J call TRBJ2-3; perhaps D is TRBD1 or TRBD2 (5 bases each). Deletions cut 3 bases from V and 2 bases from J, with 15 bases between. The CDR3 extends over 16 amino acids. The CDR3 loop is CASSLGDGGYTDTQYF. DNA for the CDR3: TGTGCCAGCAGTTTGGGGGATGGCGGGTACACAGATACGCAGTATTTT.

In regard to this clonotype: Being one base from a much bigger clone, this may be a read error. This chain joins TRBV28 and TRBJ2-7, with 10 bases aligning to TRBD2. This CDR3 is 18 amino acids long. Germline trimming cut 2 bases from V and 7 bases from J; bases unmatched to any gene: 17. Germline V lookup: CDR1 MDHEN, CDR2 SYDVKM. For the CDR3, the DNA is TGTGCCAGCAGTTTACGGACTAGCGGAATTCCCCCACAGGGGGAGCAGTACTTC. Its translation is CASSLRTSGIPPQGEQYF.

This clonotype occurred many times. V usage is TRBV11-2 and J usage is TRBJ2-1; D may be TRBD2 (5 bases). The germline V gene has CDR1 SGHAT and CDR2 FQNNGV. The CDR3 length is 16 residues. Between the trimmed V and J ends, which lost 2 bases and 2 bases, there was a span of 13 bases. Written as DNA, the CDR3 is TGTGCCAGCAGCTTAAGCTTCCGGGGTGCCTACAATGAGCAGTTCTTC. It specifies CASSLSFRGAYNEQFF.

There are many counts of this clonotype. The chain carries TRBV28 and TRBJ2-5; D may be TRBD1 (5 bases). Germline V lookup: CDR1 MDHEN, CDR2 SYDVKM. V dropped 2 bases and J dropped 2 bases, with 9 bases sitting between them. The CDR3 runs to 14 residues. For the CDR3, the DNA is TGTGCCAGCAGTTTAAAGGGGCGACAAGAGACCCAGTACTTC. This encodes CASSLKGRQETQYF.

The chain joins TRBV28 to TRBJ2-1; D unclear. The CDR3 covers 17 residues. V lost 5 bases and J lost 4, with 21 bases in between. Germline CDR1 and CDR2: MDHEN and SYDVKM. DNA for the CDR3: TGTGCCAGCAGTCTCGAACATACACGCCGCTTTTACAATGAGCAGTTCTTC. Its protein product is CASSLEHTRRFYNEQFF.

This clonotype was observed many times. The chain carries TRBV27 and TRBJ2-1, with a weak D call TRBD2 (5 bases). Deletions cut 7 bases from V and 6 bases from J, with 13 bases between. Per germline, CDR1 MNHEY and CDR2 SMNVEV (reference sequence). CDR3 length: 13 amino acids. The CDR3 nucleotides are TGTGCCAGCACTTCCAAGAGCGGCAATGAGCAGTTCTTC. Translating gives CASTSKSGNEQFF.

Only a few counts were recorded for this clonotype. J is TRBJ2-7 and V is TRBV19, with D possibly being TRBD2 (5 bases). The ends were cut back, 3 bases at V and 2 bases at J, with 11 bases in the middle. The CDR3 contains 14 residues. CDR1 LNHDA and CDR2 SQIVND come from the germline V gene (reference sequence). In DNA, the CDR3 is TGTGCCAGTAGTATTCGAGGGATGCCCTACGAGCAGTACTTC. It codes for CASSIRGMPYEQYF.

There are a few counts of this clonotype. A read error may explain this, as a much larger clone is one base away. J is TRBJ2-7 and V is TRBV28; D is perhaps TRBD1 or TRBD2 (6 bases each). This CDR3 has 16 amino acids. Per the germline V gene, CDR1 is MDHEN and CDR2 is SYDVKM. The CDR3 loop is CVSSTGPGTWEDEQYF. CDR3 nucleotide sequence: TGTGTCAGCAGTACCGGACCCGGGACATGGGAGGACGAGCAGTACTTC.

The sample holds many counts of this clonotype. CDR3 loop: CASRGAGDYEQYF. The CDR3 DNA follows: TGTGCCAGCCGCGGGGCAGGGGACTACGAGCAGTACTTC. V usage is TRBV28 and J usage is TRBJ2-7, with D possibly called TRBD1 or TRBD2 (6 bases each). The CDR3 length is 13 residues. Germline V gene sequence: CDR1 MDHEN, CDR2 SYDVKM. Trimming pared 8 bases from V and 3 bases from J, leaving 14 bases between.

This clonotype appeared many times. J is TRBJ1-1 and V is TRBV20-1; D is unclear. Germline lookup yields CDR1 DFQATT and CDR2 SNEGSKA (reference sequence). This CDR3 has 15 amino acids. V was pared by 6 bases and J by 1 base, with 18 bases between. CDR3 coding DNA: TGCAGTGCCGCATCTAGGGCGTGGGGGAACACTGAAGCTTTCTTT. It is translated as CSAASRAWGNTEAFF.

The gene calls are TRBV28 and TRBJ1-5; 7 bases match TRBD1. CDR1 and CDR2 (germline): MDHEN, SYDVKM. The CDR3 extends over 14 amino acids. The V segment lost 5 bases and the J segment 6 bases; nucleotides outside the gene matches: 7. The CDR3 protein is CASSPDRSGQPQHF. The CDR3 DNA reads as TGTGCCAGCAGTCCGGACAGGAGCGGTCAGCCCCAGCATTTT.

Points on this clonotype: Given a much more abundant clone one base away, this may be a read error. V is TRBV5-1 and J is TRBJ2-3; TRBD2 matches at 8 bases. CDR1 is SGHRS and CDR2 is YFSETQ in the germline V gene. The V gene end was trimmed by 0 bases and the J gene end by 5 bases; junction bases not matched to a gene: 8. The CDR3 totals 16 residues. In nucleotides, the CDR3 is TGCGCCAGCAGCTTGGACGGGAGGGCCGGTATAGATACGCAGTATTTT. It codes for CASSLDGRAGIDTQYF.

Ten or more counts support this clonotype. This chain links TRBV20-1 with TRBJ2-1, with 10 bases identical to TRBD2. The CDR3 covers 16 residues. V lost 4 bases and J lost 8; bases outside the gene matches: 14. Germline CDR1 DFQATT, CDR2 SNEGSKA (reference sequence). The CDR3 DNA is TGCAGTGCTAATGGGTTAAGCGGGAGGGCCTTCTATGAGCAGTTCTTC. Amino acids: CSANGLSGRAFYEQFF.

This clonotype was recorded at least ten times. V gene TRBV6-2 or TRBV6-3 combines with J gene TRBJ2-7; 11 positions match TRBD2. Germline V gives CDR1 MNHEY, CDR2 SVGEGT. The CDR3 spans 18 residues. The junction had 9 bases not matched to a gene; V was cut back by 0 bases and J by 2 bases. This CDR3 is CASSYSVLAGAPTYEQYF. CDR3 DNA sequence: TGTGCCAGCAGTTACTCTGTACTAGCGGGAGCTCCAACCTACGAGCAGTACTTC.

About this clonotype: A much larger clone is a single base away; this may be a read error. The chain has TRBV20-1 and TRBJ2-1, with D perhaps TRBD2 (7 bases). The CDR3 covers 15 residues. Germline CDR1 and CDR2: DFQATT and SNEGSKA (reference sequence). CDR3 residues: CSASSGAGEGDEQLF. The DNA for the CDR3 is TGCAGTGCTAGTTCCGGGGCAGGGGAGGGGGATGAGCAGCTCTTC.

The CDR3 sequence is CASSPADEQFF. In DNA form, the CDR3 reads TGTGCCAGCTCACCCGCTGATGAGCAGTTCTTC. The rearrangement uses TRBV18 and TRBJ2-1; D gene unclear. The V gene lost 3 bases and the J gene lost 8 bases, with 5 bases spanning the gap. The V gene's germline CDR1 is KGHSH and CDR2 LQKENI. The CDR3 is 11 amino acids.

This clonotype was detected only a few times. The chain carries TRBV28 and TRBJ2-3, with 7 bases fitting TRBD1. CDR3 length: 15 amino acids. CDR1 and CDR2 from the germline V gene are MDHEN and SYDVKM. The trim removed 8 bases at V and 2 bases at J, leaving 10 bases unmatched. The CDR3: CASCPGDSSTDTQYF. As DNA, the CDR3 is TGTGCCAGCTGCCCCGGGGACAGTTCCACAGATACGCAGTATTTT.